This T cell receptor (beta chain) was identified in a study of prognosis after radiotherapy for stage I lung cancer. About the study: In 15 or so patients the disease was a newly diagnosed primary stage I lung tumor, whereas roughly five had oligometastatic NSCLC following surgical resection of the primary tumor. Each non-small cell lung cancer patient was deemed medically inoperable. Patients in the cohort never received concurrent therapy with stereotactic body radiotherapy. Among the patients, a few developed distant metastases after radiotherapy at a median of about seven months, and around 15 showed no significant progression.

V gave up 2 bases and J gave up 4 bases; unmatched junction bases: 9. The CDR3 runs 16 residues. The germline V gene has CDR1 SGHAT and CDR2 FQNNGV. From genomic DNA, two-round multiplex PCR was used to amplify TCR beta CDR3. Gene-specific TRBV and TRBJ primers were used in PCR round one. MiXCR was run by TCRdb on the multiplex PCR reads, yielding one entry per CDR3 protein. The table records roughly 30,000 distinct CDR3 sequences, approximately 51% of them present only once. Within the sample, this clonotype is medium-sized (0.01 to 0.1%). Sequences were derived from PBMCs, sampled before or after stereotactic body radiation therapy (not recorded which). This rearrangement joins TRBV11-2 to TRBJ2-7; 9 bases line up with TRBD2. The origin of this receptor is a donor at least 50 years old with non-small cell lung cancer. CDR3 bases: TGTGCCAGCAGCTTAAGAATGTCTAGCGGGATATACGAGCAGTACTTC. It is translated as CASSLRMSSGIYEQYF.